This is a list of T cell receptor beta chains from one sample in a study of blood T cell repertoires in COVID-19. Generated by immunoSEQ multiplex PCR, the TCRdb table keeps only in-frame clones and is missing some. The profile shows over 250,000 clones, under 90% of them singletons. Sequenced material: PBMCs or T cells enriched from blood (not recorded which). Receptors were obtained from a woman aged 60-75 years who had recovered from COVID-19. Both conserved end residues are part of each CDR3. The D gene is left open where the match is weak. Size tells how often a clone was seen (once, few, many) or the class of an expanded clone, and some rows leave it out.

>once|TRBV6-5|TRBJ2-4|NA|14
CASTQGDSKNIQYF
TGTGCCAGCACACAGGGTGATTCCAAAAACATTCAGTACTTC
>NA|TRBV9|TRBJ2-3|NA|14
CASSPQVGADTQYF
TGTGCCAGCAGCCCCCAGGTTGGCGCAGATACGCAGTATTTT
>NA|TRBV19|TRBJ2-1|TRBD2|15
CASTITSGRNDEQFF
TGTGCCAGTACTATTACTAGCGGGAGGAATGATGAGCAGTTCTTC
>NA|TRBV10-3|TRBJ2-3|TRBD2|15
CAISGPSSGGDTQYF
TGTGCCATCAGTGGCCCTAGCTCGGGGGGGGATACGCAGTATTTT
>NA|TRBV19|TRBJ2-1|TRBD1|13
CASSVQGAYEQFF
TGTGCCAGTAGTGTACAGGGGGCCTATGAGCAGTTCTTC
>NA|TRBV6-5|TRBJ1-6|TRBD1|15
CASSYGDREGSPLHF
TGTGCCAGCAGTTACGGAGACAGGGAAGGTTCACCCCTCCACTTT
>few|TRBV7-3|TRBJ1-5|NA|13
CASSLSQNQPQHF
TGTGCCAGCAGCTTATCTCAGAATCAGCCCCAGCATTTT
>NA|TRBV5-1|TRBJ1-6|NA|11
CARHRDSPLHF
TGCGCCAGACACAGGGATTCACCCCTCCACTTT
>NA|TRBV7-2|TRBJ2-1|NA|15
CASSSLPGVWYEQFF
TGTGCCAGCAGCTCCCTTCCGGGAGTATGGTATGAGCAGTTCTTC
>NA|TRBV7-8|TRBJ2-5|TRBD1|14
CASSWNRGQETQYF
TGTGCCAGCAGCTGGAACAGGGGGCAAGAGACCCAGTACTTC
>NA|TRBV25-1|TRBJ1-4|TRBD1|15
CASSPLRGLEEKLFF
TGTGCCAGCAGCCCTTTAAGGGGGCTAGAGGAAAAACTGTTTTTT
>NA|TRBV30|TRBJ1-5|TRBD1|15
CAWSVSGTGNQPQHF
TGTGCCTGGAGTGTATCAGGGACAGGGAATCAGCCCCAGCATTTT
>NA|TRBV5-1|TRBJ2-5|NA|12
CASSLEGETQYF
TGCGCCAGCAGCTTGGAGGGGGAGACCCAGTACTTC
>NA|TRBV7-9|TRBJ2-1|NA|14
CASSLGLAGNEQFF
TGTGCCAGCAGCTTAGGGCTAGCAGGAAATGAGCAGTTCTTC
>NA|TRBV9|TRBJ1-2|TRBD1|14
CASSTQGANYGYTF
TGTGCCAGCAGCACCCAGGGGGCTAACTATGGCTACACCTTC